This TCR beta chain was observed in a study of blood T cell repertoires in COVID-19. The wider study: There were acute and convalescent COVID-19 samples, and they came from the United States, Italy and Spain. Sources were T cells, B-cell-depleted T cells, or PBMCs; the material itself was cDNA or gDNA.

Original analysis: Estimation of nucleated cell counts was performed using reference gene primer amplification. TCRdb keeps only in-frame clones here, not all; method: immunoSEQ multiplex PCR. Clone size and the V and J calls come from that table; the DNA yielded D and trimming. The sample contains 200,000 to 250,000 clones, almost 90% of which appear only once. The CDR3 spans 12 residues. The V end was cut by 7 bases, the J end by 8 bases, with 11 bases between. The germline V gene encodes CDR1 LNHDA and CDR2 SQIVND (reference sequence). The sequencing input was peripheral blood. The TCR originated in a woman aged 60-70 years with acute or convalescent COVID-19. The gene calls are TRBV19 and TRBJ1-4; D is unresolved. For the CDR3, the DNA is TGTGCCAGTAAGCAGGCGGGGGAAAAACTGTTTTTT. Its protein is CASKQAGEKLFF.